This T cell receptor beta chain emerged from a study of human T cells and chemical hapten exposure. Points from the study as a whole: Compared to controls, expanded TCRs made significantly more large clusters of similar CDR3s.

The V gene's germline CDR1 is DFQATT and CDR2 SNEGSKA (reference sequence). The CDR3 length is 15 residues. V was pared by 0 bases and J by 4 bases, with 13 bases between. Time point described: pre-sensitization, week 0. As to treatment: therapeutic diphenylcyclopropenone sensitization with weekly scalp DPC. Sample donors consisted of patients with alopecia, aged 18 to 70 years, who were suitable for DPC. What the library attached to individual cDNA molecules were unique molecular identifiers. In the original analysis: A per-sample median of approximately 87,000 TCRs was observed, with counts ranging from roughly 20,000 to 750,000. TCRdb redid the calling of the RACE reads with MiXCR, one entry per CDR3 protein. The V and J calls and clone size come from TCRdb's table, not from the authors' own analysis. The sample consists of about 51,000 distinct CDR3 sequences, about 9.4% of them appearing once.

This clonotype has at least ten counts. The antigen is not known. The rearrangement joins TRBV20-1 to TRBJ1-5; no definite D call. The clonotype comes from a woman aged 40 to 50 with alopecia areata. Some clones in this sample may be carry-over from other donors' samples. The starting material was whole blood, obtained in connection with sensitization to the hapten diphenylcyclopropenone (DPC). CDR3 coding DNA: TGCAGTGCTAGAGATCTTAACTCGGGGAATCAGCCCCAGCATTTT. Translation: CSARDLNSGNQPQHF.